Below are 18 T cell receptor beta chains sequenced from a single sample in a study of shared clonotypes between healthy human individuals. The protocol was immunoSEQ multiplex PCR, while the TCRdb copy is restricted to in-frame clones and leaves out a portion. The sample has just over 2,000,000 clones; approximately 95% are singletons. The sequenced sample consisted of naive CD4+ T cells sorted from blood. The subset here: CD45RA+ positively selected. The receptors were sampled from a young man in good health.

The gene calls are TRBV7-2 and TRBJ2-5; TRBD2 aligns across 10 bases. This CDR3 comprises 17 residues. Germline CDR1 and CDR2: SGHTA and FQGNSA. The trim removed 1 base at V and 5 bases at J, leaving 10 bases unmatched. The CDR3 loop reads CASSLVAAGGRRETQYF. The CDR3 region has the DNA TGTGCCAGCAGCTTAGTGGCAGCGGGAGGGCGTCGCGAGACCCAGTACTTC.

This chain uses TRBV5-1 with TRBJ1-2, with 8 bases aligning to TRBD1. V shed 6 bases and J 0 bases; nucleotides not matched to a gene: 13. CDR1 and CDR2 (germline): SGHRS, YFSETQ. This CDR3 contains 17 residues. CDR3 protein: CASKYQQTGASNYGYTF. CDR3 DNA: TGCGCCAGCAAATACCAGCAGACAGGGGCTTCTAACTATGGCTACACCTTC. Combining the CDR3 with reference TRBV5-1 and TRBJ1-2 gives the whole variable domain KAGVTQTPRYLIKTRGQQVTLSCSPISGHRSVSWYQQTPGQGLQFLFEYFSETQRNKGNFPGRFSGRQFSNSRSEMNVSTLELGDSALYLCASKYQQTGASNYGYTFGSGTRLTVV.

The genes are TRBV4-3 and TRBJ2-2; 12 bases line up with TRBD2. CDR3 length: 18 residues. The J segment lost 1 base and the V segment lost 2 bases, leaving 5 bases of the junction unmatched. The germline V gene encodes CDR1 LGHNA and CDR2 YSLEER. The CDR3 loop is CASSQQLGLAGNTGELFF. DNA of the CDR3: TGCGCCAGCAGCCAACAATTGGGACTAGCGGGGAACACCGGGGAGCTGTTTTTT.

V and J are TRBV6-1 and TRBJ2-2; TRBD2 aligns across 8 bases. CDR1 and CDR2 (germline): MNHNS, SASEGT. V lost 6 bases to trimming and J lost 2 bases; unmatched junction nucleotides: 5. This CDR3 is 15 amino acids long. The CDR3 DNA sequence: TGTGCCAGCAGGGTACTAGCGGCCAACACCGGGGAGCTGTTTTTT. It yields the protein CASRVLAANTGELFF.

This chain joins TRBV27 and TRBJ1-6; TRBD1 matches at 8 bases. V lost 6 bases, J lost 6 bases, and 7 bases stayed unmatched. CDR1 and CDR2 (germline): MNHEY, SMNVEV (reference sequence). The CDR3 runs 15 residues. DNA for the CDR3: TGTGCCAGCAGATCAGGGGGCGCCGTTAATTCACCCCTCCACTTT. Its protein is CASRSGGAVNSPLHF.

This chain connects TRBV28 to TRBJ2-1, with D perhaps TRBD1 (6 bases). Trimming removed 4 bases at V and 10 bases at J, with 20 bases between. Germline lookup yields CDR1 MDHEN and CDR2 SYDVKM. This CDR3 is built from 15 residues. CDR3 loop: CASSSGDQGNLEQFF. CDR3 in DNA: TGTGCCAGCAGTTCTGGGGATCAGGGGAACCTAGAGCAGTTCTTC.

The chain carries TRBV18 and TRBJ1-2, with D unclear. Germline values: CDR1 KGHSH, CDR2 LQKENI. V was pared by 1 base and J by 8 bases, with 14 bases between. The length of the CDR3 is 14 residues. The CDR3, as DNA: TGTGCCAGCTCACCACAGGCATCCGTAGAAGGCTACACCTTC. Residues: CASSPQASVEGYTF.

The chain combines TRBV27 with TRBJ1-6; D uncertain. Germline V gives CDR1 MNHEY, CDR2 SMNVEV (reference sequence). Trimming left V 6 bases short and J 5 bases short, with 8 bases between. This CDR3 comprises 13 residues. The CDR3 DNA reads as TGTGCCAGCAGAGGATTCGATAATTCACCCCTCCACTTT. It is translated as CASRGFDNSPLHF.

The V and J genes are TRBV5-4 and TRBJ2-5; TRBD2 matches at 9 bases. CDR3 length: 16 residues. V shed 0 bases and J 2 bases; nucleotides not matched to a gene: 5. Germline V gives CDR1 SGHNT, CDR2 YYREEE (reference sequence). In nucleotides, the CDR3 is TGTGCCAGCAGCTTGGGTTCTAGCGGGATACAAGAGACCCAGTACTTC. Its protein is CASSLGSSGIQETQYF.

The chain carries TRBV5-1 and TRBJ2-3; 9 positions agree with TRBD2. Germline assignment: CDR1 SGHRS and CDR2 YFSETQ. CDR3 size: 16 residues. J was trimmed by 5 bases and V by 4 bases; bases with no gene match: 11. This chain's CDR3 is CASSLLGSGRGDTQYF. As DNA, the CDR3 is TGCGCCAGCAGCCTCTTAGGTAGCGGGAGAGGAGATACGCAGTATTTT.

The rearrangement uses TRBV28 and TRBJ2-7; the match to TRBD1 covers 8 bases. Trimming took 4 bases from V and 3 from J; bases not matched to a gene: 11. CDR1 and CDR2 (germline): MDHEN, SYDVKM. The CDR3 runs 16 residues. The CDR3 DNA reads TGTGCCAGCAGTTCTAACAGGGGGACTCCCTTCTACGAGCAGTACTTC. Its translation is CASSSNRGTPFYEQYF. Together with reference TRBV28 and TRBJ2-7, the CDR3 gives the full variable domain: DVKVTQSSRYLVKRTGEKVFLECVQDMDHENMFWYRQDPGLGLRLIYFSYDVKMKEKGDIPEGYSVSREKKERFSLILESASTNQTSMYLCASSSNRGTPFYEQYFGPGTRLTVT.

This rearrangement joins TRBV18 to TRBJ1-4; perhaps TRBD1 as D (6 bases). Germline CDR1 and CDR2: KGHSH and LQKENI. CDR3 length: 15 amino acids. Trimming left V 3 bases short and J 13 bases short, with 21 bases between. Here the CDR3 DNA reads TGTGCCAGCTCACCCCCGGGACAAGGCGGGTTGAGACTGTTTTTT. This gives the protein CASSPPGQGGLRLFF.

This chain uses TRBV5-4 with TRBJ2-3; maybe TRBD2 (5 bases). Trimming cost V 0 bases and J 1 base, with 9 bases left between them. The CDR3 has 15 amino acids. Germline lookup yields CDR1 SGHNT and CDR2 YYREEE (reference sequence). The CDR3, as DNA: TGTGCCAGCAGCTTGGTTCGGGGTGGCACAGATACGCAGTATTTT. This gives the protein CASSLVRGGTDTQYF.

This chain links TRBV2 with TRBJ2-1, with D possibly TRBD2 on 6 matching bases. The CDR3 contains 14 residues. Per germline, CDR1 SNHLY and CDR2 FYNNEI. Trimming stripped 7 bases from V and 2 bases from J, with 12 bases between. The CDR3 nucleotides read TGTGCCAGCATGTGGGGCGGGACCTACAATGAGCAGTTCTTC. Its translation: CASMWGGTYNEQFF.

The genes are TRBV15 and TRBJ2-7, with TRBD2 identical over 12 bases. V trimming: 5 bases; J trimming: 2 bases; junction bases outside the gene matches: 4. CDR3 length: 15 amino acids. The germline V gene has CDR1 LNHNV and CDR2 YYDKDF (reference sequence). The CDR3 spells CATSPRLAGAYEQYF. The CDR3 nucleotides read TGTGCCACCAGCCCTCGACTAGCGGGAGCCTACGAGCAGTACTTC.

This sequence joins TRBV7-2 and TRBJ2-7; D uncertain. The CDR3 length is 16 residues. V lost 1 base, J lost 0 bases, and 13 bases lay in between. From germline, CDR1 is SGHTA and CDR2 FQGNSA. The CDR3, as DNA: TGTGCCAGCAGCTTAGTAACCCGCGCCAGCTCCTACGAGCAGTACTTC. Encoded protein: CASSLVTRASSYEQYF. Full variable domain (rest looked up from reference TRBV7-2 and TRBJ2-7): GAGVSQSPSNKVTEKGKDVELRCDPISGHTALYWYRQSLGQGLEFLIYFQGNSAPDKSGLPSDRFSAERTGGSVSTLTIQRTQQEDSAVYLCASSLVTRASSYEQYFGPGTRLTVT.

V usage is TRBV28 and J usage is TRBJ1-1; 9 bases align to TRBD1. Germline lookup yields CDR1 MDHEN and CDR2 SYDVKM. The trim removed 6 bases at V and 2 bases at J, leaving 7 bases unmatched. CDR3 length: 15 amino acids. The CDR3 region has the DNA TGTGCCAGCAGAAGATACAGGGGGCTTAACACTGAAGCTTTCTTT. Translation: CASRRYRGLNTEAFF.

V is TRBV10-3 and J is TRBJ2-2; 7 bases fit TRBD1. The CDR3 spans 13 residues. Germline trimming cut 9 bases from V and 3 bases from J; bases unmatched to any gene: 4. Germline assignment: CDR1 ENHRY and CDR2 SYGVKD. The CDR3 sequence: CAMSQGDTGELFF. The CDR3 DNA reads TGTGCCATGTCGCAGGGGGACACCGGGGAGCTGTTTTTT.